This T cell receptor beta chain was profiled in a study of T cell responses to AZD1222 COVID-19 vaccine. Overall study findings and caveats: Close to half of spike-specific TCRs reportedly recognize unmutated variant regions. Females made up more of the donors, who were largely white British, and clonal diversity may have come out too low. Among vaccine-associated CD4 TCRs, coverage spanned spike, with dominance at 160-218 and 743-854. The number of AZD1222 recipients seropositive at baseline was only 5 to 7.

Details on this clone: Its antigen is not known.

Here immunoSEQ multiplex PCR was the method, and the copy in TCRdb shows in-frame clones only, minus some. The repertoire consists of over 110,000 clones, with 85% to 90% occurring once and the leading ten covering around 1.5%. The material was peripheral blood, obtained on day 0 of AZD1222 vaccination. The TCR was taken from an adult in good health.

The CDR3 reads CASGGDRSYEQYF. CDR3 coding DNA: TGTGCCAGCGGGGGCGACAGGAGCTACGAGCAGTACTTC. The chain recombines TRBV2 with TRBJ2-7; maybe TRBD1 (6 bases). Germline V CDR1 and CDR2: SNHLY, FYNNEI. The CDR3 covers 13 residues. V was shortened by 8 bases and J by 3 bases, with 14 bases between the two germline ends.